This T cell receptor (beta chain) was sequenced during a study of Ad26.COV2.S vaccination and SARS-CoV-2 variants (TCRdb year 2021). Concerning the study at large: Donors in the vaccine arm were drawn from COV1001, a multicentre, randomized, double-blind, placebo-controlled phase I-IIa trial testing Ad26.COV2.S in healthy adults. Ad26.COV2.S was administered intramuscularly at a dose of 5x10^10 or 1x10^11 viral particles, either as one shot or as two shots given 56 days apart. TCRbeta repertoire sequencing was used to assess the specificity and breadth of SARS-CoV-2-reactive T cell receptors after Ad26.COV2.S vaccination. The TCR-sequenced set comprised about 30 samples: some 20 Ad26.COV2.S vaccine recipients, 5 placebo recipients and 8 SARS-CoV-2 convalescent individuals. Trial participants were randomized into five groups of five, in which low-dose or high-dose Ad26.COV2.S was given once or twice, or placebo was given on both occasions. Investigators did not know the trial group allocation while performing experiments and assessing outcomes.

CDR1 and CDR2, looked up from the germline V gene, are KGHSH and LQKENI. The trim is 0 bases for V and 5 bases for J, with a gap of 12 bases between the germline ends. The CDR3 spans 15 residues, from the cysteine through the phenylalanine. Only the CDR3 DNA stays, 45 bases, in frame from base 1. The full study reports these points: After vaccination, spike-specific CD8+ and CD4+ T cell responses were reported to show substantial breadth. The study was not powered to compare responses between vaccine doses or regimens. Ad26.COV2.S recipients had higher spike-specific TCR breadth than placebo recipients (P = 0.0014). Vaccine and placebo recipients had comparable non-spike TCR breadth, which fits with the vaccine containing only spike. It was noted by the authors that total T cell responses may have been underestimated by the TCR breadth and depth analyses.

For this clone: The antigen it binds to is not known. Base qualities are not provided; no much larger clone lies one nucleotide away.

The immunoSEQ Assay was used to sequence TCRbeta CDR3 regions. After extraction, genomic DNA underwent amplification by bias-controlled multiplex PCR, followed by high-throughput sequencing. The authors processed their data as follows. To quantify the absolute abundance of every unique TCRbeta CDR3 region, sequences were collapsed and filtered. T cell fraction was estimated by normalizing TCRbeta template counts to usable DNA, with usable DNA measured through amplification of reference genes found in all nucleated cells. Repertoire TCRs were annotated as SARS-CoV-2-specific by exact matching of V gene, CDR3 amino acid sequence and J gene to a known reactive TCR set. The reference SARS-CoV-2 TCR set came from MIRA and was filtered for enrichment in COVID-19-positive ImmuneCODE repertoires, removing public or cross-reactive TCRs. Based on the MIRA antigens, annotated TCRs were further analysed at the level of specific ORF or position within ORF. Breadth was defined as annotated unique rearrangements over total unique productive rearrangements; depth was the summed frequency of those rearrangements. Two-sided Wilcoxon rank-sum tests were used to compare TCR breadth between groups. The table comes from immuneACCESS by way of TCRdb, which keeps in-frame sequences with V and J called. Part of the clones is missing from these tables; in studies checked, under half for an unresolved V gene and the rest for unknown reasons. The V and J calls and the clone size are those of that table, but D and trimming were determined from the DNA. For this sample the table gives around 450,000 clones, of which about 91% were detected only once. The leading ten clones occupy 2.5% of the sample.

The treatment or condition label on this specimen signifies: about 20 received Ad26.COV2.S at low or high dose, single or two shots; 5 received placebo; per-sample allocation not given. For vaccine and placebo recipients, repertoires were sequenced using samples collected on day 63 after the first injection. Between 29 July and 7 August 2020, Cohort 1b enrolled some 25 adults aged 18-55 years at one site in Boston, USA. Ad26.COV2.S consisted of a replication-incompetent adenovirus type 26 vector by which a prefusion-stabilized SARS-CoV-2 spike protein from the original Wuhan strain was expressed. The chain is assembled from TRBV18 and TRBJ2-3, and TRBD2 may be the D gene, going by 5 matching bases. The origin of this receptor is a person between 18 and 60 years old who received the Ad26.COV2.S COVID-19 vaccine or a placebo. The material was peripheral blood, obtained in a trial of Ad26.COV2.S vaccine versus placebo. The DNA is TGTGCCAGCTCACCACCGGCGGGCCGGGGAGATACGCAGTATTTT. This codes for CASSPPAGRGDTQYF. Reference TRBV18 and TRBJ2-3 proteins supply the regions before and after the CDR3; the full variable domain is: NAGVMQNPRHLVRRRGQEARLRCSPMKGHSHVYWYRQLPEEGLKFMVYLQKENIIDESGMPKERFSAEFPKEGPSILRIQQVVRGDSAAYFCASSPPAGRGDTQYFGPGTRLTVL.